The 17 T cell receptor beta chains in this list originate from one sample, sequenced in a study of radiotherapy plus CTLA-4 blockade in lung cancer. Assay used: immunoSEQ multiplex PCR; TCRdb lists only in-frame clones, some missing. Of 45,000 to 60,000 clones listed, about 76% are singletons. Material: peripheral blood, obtained from a patient treated with radiotherapy plus ipilimumab. The receptors come from a human donor with non-small cell lung cancer whose response to radiotherapy plus ipilimumab could not be evaluated.

In its sample, this clone was seen a few times. The genes are TRBV9 and TRBJ2-3; 7 positions match TRBD1. This CDR3 comprises 15 residues. The V and J ends lost 3 bases and 7 bases, in that order; junction bases with no gene match: 11. Germline lookup yields CDR1 SGDLS and CDR2 YYNGEE. The CDR3 DNA follows: TGTGCCAGCAGCGCCCAGACAGGGAGCATGTATACGCAGTATTTT. The encoded protein is CASSAQTGSMYTQYF.

The chain is built from TRBV30 and TRBJ1-2; D is unresolved. Trimming removed 6 bases at V and 8 bases at J, with 10 bases between. Germline-derived CDR1 and CDR2 are GTSNPN and SVGIG (reference sequence). The CDR3 extends over 10 amino acids. This CDR3 reads CACQETGYTF. CDR3 bases: TGTGCCTGCCAGGAAACGGGCTACACCTTC.

The gene calls are TRBV6-1 and TRBJ2-7; D is perhaps TRBD2 (6 bases). Trimming stripped 4 bases from V and 2 bases from J, with 12 bases between. The germline gives CDR1 MNHNS, CDR2 SASEGT. This CDR3 region has 14 residues. CDR3 DNA sequence: TGTGCCAGCAGTGCCTTAGCGGATCCCTACGAGCAGTACTTC. This sequence encodes CASSALADPYEQYF.

The V call is TRBV7-9, the J call TRBJ1-1; possibly TRBD1 for D (6 bases). Trimming removed 5 bases at V and 2 bases at J, with 9 bases between. CDR3 length: 13 residues. Germline V CDR1 and CDR2: SEHNR, FQNEAQ (reference sequence). CDR3 sequence: CASSIQGNTEAFF. CDR3 DNA: TGTGCCAGCAGCATACAGGGTAACACTGAAGCTTTCTTT. Full variable domain (remainder filled in from reference TRBV7-9 and TRBJ1-1): DTGVSQNPRHKITKRGQNVTFRCDPISEHNRLYWYRQTLGQGPEFLTYFQNEAQLEKSRLLSDRFSAERPKGSFSTLEIQRTEQGDSAMYLCASSIQGNTEAFFGQGTRLTVV.

This sequence joins TRBV27 and TRBJ2-7; the match to TRBD2 covers 10 bases. The germline gives CDR1 MNHEY, CDR2 SMNVEV (reference sequence). The CDR3 is 14 residues long. Trimming at V came to 2 bases and at J to 5 bases, leaving 3 bases not matched to a gene. CDR3 loop: CASSLASGSDEQYF. The CDR3 DNA follows: TGTGCCAGCAGTTTAGCTAGCGGGAGCGACGAGCAGTACTTC.

A few counts support this clone. This sequence joins TRBV6-5 and TRBJ1-6, with D possibly matching TRBD1 (5 bases). The CDR3 spans 15 residues. Germline CDR1 MNHEY, CDR2 SVGAGI. V shed 7 bases and J shed 0 bases, with 10 bases lying between them. CDR3 residues: CASNRGSSYNSPLHF. In nucleotides, the CDR3 is TGTGCCAGCAATAGGGGCAGCTCCTATAATTCACCCCTCCACTTT.

The genes are TRBV18 and TRBJ1-1, with TRBD1 identical over 7 bases. Germline CDR1 and CDR2: KGHSH and LQKENI. J gave up 0 bases and V 4 bases, and 8 bases lay outside the gene matches. The CDR3 runs to 16 residues. DNA for the CDR3: TGTGCCAGCTCACTTACAGGGGACCTTATGAACACTGAAGCTTTCTTT. Protein product: CASSLTGDLMNTEAFF.

In its sample, this clone was seen a few times. The genes are TRBV9 and TRBJ1-3; TRBD1 aligns across 12 bases. The trim removed 4 bases at V and 3 bases at J, leaving 8 bases unmatched. The CDR3 is 17 residues long. Germline-derived CDR1 and CDR2 are SGDLS and YYNGEE. Here the CDR3 DNA reads TGTGCCAGCAGCCCTAGAGGGACAGGGGGCGTTGGAAACACCATATATTTT. It encodes CASSPRGTGGVGNTIYF.

The J gene is TRBJ2-7, the V gene TRBV18; 9 bases line up with TRBD1. Unmatched junction bases numbered 2, after V lost 3 bases and J lost 2 bases. Germline V gene data show CDR1 as KGHSH and CDR2 as LQKENI. The CDR3 spans 14 residues. CDR3 region: CASSPGQGPYEQYF. The CDR3 DNA reads TGTGCCAGCTCACCGGGACAGGGACCCTACGAGCAGTACTTC.

V usage is TRBV7-6 and J usage is TRBJ1-1, with D perhaps TRBD1 (6 bases). The CDR3 loop spans 13 amino acids. CDR1 SGHVS and CDR2 FNYEAQ come from the germline V gene. Trimming removed 5 bases from V and 3 bases from J, with 10 bases in between. For the CDR3, the DNA is TGTGCCAGCAGCCGGGGGGCGGACACTGAAGCTTTCTTT. Translated, it gives CASSRGADTEAFF.

The chain has TRBV7-9 and TRBJ2-7, with TRBD2 as a possible D gene (6 bases). Germline V gene lookup returns CDR1 SEHNR and CDR2 FQNEAQ (reference sequence). The ends were cut back, 1 base at V and 0 bases at J, with 7 bases in the middle. The CDR3 is 14 residues long. CDR3 coding DNA: TGTGCCAGCAGCTTAGAGGGAGGCTCCTACGAGCAGTACTTC. Its translation: CASSLEGGSYEQYF.

The V gene is TRBV5-4, the J gene TRBJ1-2; weak D call: TRBD1 (5 bases). This CDR3 is 13 amino acids long. Germline V CDR1 and CDR2: SGHNT, YYREEE (reference sequence). V was pared by 0 bases and J by 8 bases, with 11 bases between. The CDR3 region is CASSLDGGRGYTF. In DNA form, the CDR3 reads TGTGCCAGCAGCTTGGACGGGGGGAGAGGCTACACCTTC.

The chain is built from TRBV18 and TRBJ1-2, with no clear D. This CDR3 has 16 amino acids. Trimming pared 2 bases from V and 5 bases from J, leaving 18 bases between. In germline, CDR1 is KGHSH, CDR2 LQKENI. The CDR3 protein is CASSPVGGNEAYGYTF. For the CDR3, the DNA is TGTGCCAGCTCACCAGTTGGAGGGAATGAGGCATATGGCTACACCTTC. The entire variable domain, with the rest obtained from reference TRBV18 and TRBJ1-2, is as follows: NAGVMQNPRHLVRRRGQEARLRCSPMKGHSHVYWYRQLPEEGLKFMVYLQKENIIDESGMPKERFSAEFPKEGPSILRIQQVVRGDSAAYFCASSPVGGNEAYGYTFGSGTRLTVV.

The rearrangement uses TRBV27 and TRBJ1-5, with 8 bases that match TRBD1. The length of the CDR3 is 16 residues. In germline, CDR1 is MNHEY, CDR2 SMNVEV (reference sequence). J was trimmed by 6 bases and V by 6 bases; bases with no gene match: 13. The CDR3 protein is CASSPRQGAFTQPQHF. CDR3 in DNA: TGTGCCAGCAGCCCCCGGCAGGGGGCGTTCACTCAGCCCCAGCATTTT.

The gene calls are TRBV19 and TRBJ1-5; possibly TRBD1 for D (5 bases). V was shortened by 2 bases and J by 0 bases, with 11 bases between the two germline ends. The CDR3 runs to 16 residues. Germline V gives CDR1 LNHDA, CDR2 SQIVND (reference sequence). The CDR3 bases are TGTGCCAGTAGTATATCCGACAGATATAGCAATCAGCCCCAGCATTTT. Translated, it gives CASSISDRYSNQPQHF.

The genes are TRBV4-2 and TRBJ1-1; the D gene is possibly TRBD1 (6 bases). Germline assignment: CDR1 LGHNA and CDR2 YNFKEQ. The CDR3 extends over 15 amino acids. The V and J ends lost 0 bases and 8 bases respectively, with 16 bases between them. The DNA of the CDR3 is TGTGCCAGCAGCCAAGATTTGGTGGGCGACAGGGAAGCTTTCTTT. Residues: CASSQDLVGDREAFF.

This sequence joins TRBV30 and TRBJ2-7; TRBD1 matches at 10 bases. The V and J ends lost 7 bases and 3 bases, in that order; junction bases with no gene match: 3. This CDR3 comprises 12 residues. The germline V gene encodes CDR1 GTSNPN and CDR2 SVGIG (reference sequence). The CDR3 DNA reads as TGTGCCTCTGACAGGGGGCTCTACGAGCAGTACTTC. It is translated as CASDRGLYEQYF.